What follows is one T cell receptor (beta chain) and its context. Its antigen is still unknown. This sample was taken from a study of T cell repertoires in cytomegalovirus infection. The overall study: CMV infection plus the matching HLA type was flagged by public TCR beta signatures.

In germline, CDR1 is DFQATT, CDR2 SNEGSKA (reference sequence). This CDR3 has 15 residues. The V end was cut by 6 bases, the J end by 2 bases, with 18 bases between. TCRdb recomputed calls from the reads with MiXCR, one row per CDR3 protein. The data show approximately 910,000 distinct CDR3 sequences, roughly 31% seen once. J is TRBJ2-3 and V is TRBV20-1; D is ambiguous. The material sequenced was cultured CD8+ T cells from PBMCs, taken from culture after CMV antigen stimulation. The clonotype was recovered from a human donor in good health (CMV status not recorded). Some clones in this sample may be carry-over from other donors' samples. CDR3 protein: CSAPPWARPTDTQYF. CDR3 in DNA: TGCAGTGCCCCCCCGTGGGCCAGACCCACAGATACGCAGTATTTT.